The 5 T cell receptor beta chains below come from one sample, sequenced in a study of response to subunit inactivated influenza vaccine. MiXCR, run by TCRdb on the RT-PCR reads, gives a single entry per CDR3 protein. The sample records hundreds of thousands of distinct CDR3 sequences, roughly 10% being singletons. This specimen was PBMCs from blood, taken on the day of vaccination. The receptors here all came from a man aged 45-65 years who received an inactivated influenza vaccine.

This clonotype was observed a few times. The chain recombines TRBV7-3 with TRBJ2-3, with D perhaps TRBD2 (5 bases). Trimming took 2 bases from V and 9 from J, leaving 9 bases between them. CDR3 length: 12 residues. CDR1 SGHTA and CDR2 FQGTGA come from the germline V gene. The CDR3 here is CASSLPGKTQYF. In DNA, the CDR3 is TGTGCCAGCAGCTTACCCGGGAAAACGCAGTATTTT.

This clonotype was seen more than once but under ten times. This chain uses TRBV6-2 or TRBV6-3 with TRBJ2-1, with D possibly TRBD2 on 6 matching bases. V was clipped by 0 bases and J by 8 bases, with 17 bases between them. CDR1 is MNHEY and CDR2 is SVGEGT in the germline V gene. This CDR3 region has 16 residues. The CDR3 loop reads CASSYSVGGPYDEQFF. DNA for the CDR3: TGTGCCAGCAGTTACTCGGTGGGAGGCCCGTACGATGAGCAGTTCTTC.

This clonotype was picked up a small number of times. The chain links TRBV9 to TRBJ2-7; D remains ambiguous. The CDR3 extends over 13 amino acids. Per the germline V gene, CDR1 is SGDLS and CDR2 is YYNGEE. Trimming shortened V by 4 bases and J by 4 bases, and 12 bases separated the two germline ends. CDR3 sequence reads: CASSSFKRYEQYF. CDR3 sequence (DNA): TGTGCCAGCAGCTCGTTCAAACGGTACGAGCAGTACTTC. Full variable domain (remainder filled in from reference TRBV9 and TRBJ2-7): DSGVTQTPKHLITATGQRVTLRCSPRSGDLSVYWYQQSLDQGLQFLIQYYNGEERAKGNILERFSAQQFPDLHSELNLSSLELGDSALYFCASSSFKRYEQYFGPGTRLTVT.

The chain couples TRBV5-1 to TRBJ2-6, with 11 positions matching TRBD2. The CDR3 loop spans 19 amino acids. Germline V gene data show CDR1 as SGHRS and CDR2 as YFSETQ. V shed 4 bases, J shed 0 bases, and the junction held 9 bases outside the gene matches. CDR3 DNA: TGCGCCAGCAGCCCCCGGGAGACTAGCGGGGCCTCTGGGGCCAACGTCCTGACTTTC. It is translated as CASSPRETSGASGANVLTF.

This clonotype turned up a few times. The chain links TRBV24-1 to TRBJ1-1; D gene ambiguous. Deletions cut 8 bases from V and 7 bases from J, with 16 bases between. The CDR3 is made up of 13 amino acids. CDR1 and CDR2 from the germline V gene are KGHDR and SFDVKD. CDR3 coding DNA: TGTGCCACCACCCCAACGGGGTCTGGTGAAGCTTTCTTT. Translated, it gives CATTPTGSGEAFF.